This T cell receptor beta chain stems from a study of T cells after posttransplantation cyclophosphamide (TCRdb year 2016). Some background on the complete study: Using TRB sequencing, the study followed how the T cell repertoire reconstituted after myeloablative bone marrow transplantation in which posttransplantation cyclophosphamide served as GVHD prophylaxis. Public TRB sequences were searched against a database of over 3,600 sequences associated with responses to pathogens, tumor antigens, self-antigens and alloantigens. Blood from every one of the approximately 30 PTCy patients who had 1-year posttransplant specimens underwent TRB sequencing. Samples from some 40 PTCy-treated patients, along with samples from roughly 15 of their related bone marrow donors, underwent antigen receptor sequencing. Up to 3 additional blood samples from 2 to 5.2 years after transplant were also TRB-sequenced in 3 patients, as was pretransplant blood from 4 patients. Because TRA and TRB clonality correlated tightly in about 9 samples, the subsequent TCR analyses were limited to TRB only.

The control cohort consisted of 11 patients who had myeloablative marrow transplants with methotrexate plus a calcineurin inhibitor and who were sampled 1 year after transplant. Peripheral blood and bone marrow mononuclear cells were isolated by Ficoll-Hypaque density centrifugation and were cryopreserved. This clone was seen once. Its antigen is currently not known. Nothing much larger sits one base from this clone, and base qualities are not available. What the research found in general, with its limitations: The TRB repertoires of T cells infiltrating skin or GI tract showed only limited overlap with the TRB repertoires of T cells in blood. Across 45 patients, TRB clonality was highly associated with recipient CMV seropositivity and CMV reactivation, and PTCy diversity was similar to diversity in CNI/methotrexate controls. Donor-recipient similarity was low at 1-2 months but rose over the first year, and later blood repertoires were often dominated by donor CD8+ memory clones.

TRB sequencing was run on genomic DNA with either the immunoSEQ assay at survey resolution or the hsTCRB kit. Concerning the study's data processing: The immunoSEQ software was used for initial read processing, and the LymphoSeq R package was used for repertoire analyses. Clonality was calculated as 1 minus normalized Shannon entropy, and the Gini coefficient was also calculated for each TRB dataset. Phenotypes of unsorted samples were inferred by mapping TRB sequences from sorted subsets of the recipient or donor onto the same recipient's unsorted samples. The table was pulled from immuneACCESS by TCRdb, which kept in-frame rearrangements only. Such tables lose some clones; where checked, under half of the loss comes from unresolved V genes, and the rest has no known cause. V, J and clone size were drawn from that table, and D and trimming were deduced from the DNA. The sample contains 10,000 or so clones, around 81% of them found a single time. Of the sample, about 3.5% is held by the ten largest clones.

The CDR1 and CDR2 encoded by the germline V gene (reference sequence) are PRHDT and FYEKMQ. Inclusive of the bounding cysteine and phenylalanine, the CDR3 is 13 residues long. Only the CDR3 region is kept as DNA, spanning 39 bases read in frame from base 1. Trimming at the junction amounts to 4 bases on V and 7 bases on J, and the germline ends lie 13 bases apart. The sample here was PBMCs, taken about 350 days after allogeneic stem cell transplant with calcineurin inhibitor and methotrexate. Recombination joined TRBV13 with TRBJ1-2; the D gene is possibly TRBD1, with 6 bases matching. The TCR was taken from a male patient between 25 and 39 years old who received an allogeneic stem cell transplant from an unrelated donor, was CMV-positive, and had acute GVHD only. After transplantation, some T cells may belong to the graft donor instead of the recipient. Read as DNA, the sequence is TGTGCCAGCAGCTCGGTCAGGGGCGGTGGCTACACCTTC. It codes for CASSSVRGGGYTF.